This T cell receptor (beta chain) is drawn from a study of blood T cells in healthy people across ages (dated by TCRdb to about 2015). Regarding the research as a whole: In model experiments, roughly one uniquely barcoded TCR beta cDNA molecule per two T cells was captured by template switching. To avoid experimental bias, donors of different ages were randomly spread across the sequencing lanes. The study measured age-related changes in TCR beta repertoire diversity using deep sequencing normalized with unique cDNA molecular identifiers. Using the same blood draw, the study looked at two additional independent replicas of 1 million unique cDNA reads for two donors, one aged 18 to 30 and the other aged 80 or older. The donors were split into four age groups: young (average around 16 years), middle-aged (about 40), aged (roughly 65) and long-lived (roughly 86).

What the research found in general, with its limitations: The percentage of naive T cells measured by flow cytometry correlated strongly with observed TCR beta diversity. Estimates of total diversity based on one million sequenced T cells were considered lower bounds and underestimates. Because the CMV infection status of the donors was unknown, age-related changes in expanded clonotypes may potentially have been confounded. Compared with the aged group, the long-lived group had more naive CD4+ T cells, fewer expanded clones and increased TCR diversity, a pattern suggesting age selection. Because profiling used bulk unsorted PBMCs, naive and antigen-experienced compartments could not be compared conclusively. As age increased, observed TCR beta diversity per million T cells dropped in a roughly linear way, and a significant reduction was already evident by age about 36.

This clonotype was counted between two and nine times. Its antigen target is currently unknown. Base quality data are lacking; no much larger clone is found one base away. V is cut by 3 bases and J by 2 bases, and the space between the germline ends is 11 bases. From the cysteine up to the phenylalanine, the CDR3 has a length of 15 residues. Only CDR3 DNA is held: 45 bases, read in frame from base 1. Donors were 35 to 40 systemically healthy Caucasian individuals from Russia aged roughly 6 to 90 years. Around 9.9 milliliters of peripheral blood were collected from each donor into EDTA-treated Vacutainer tubes. Ficoll-Paque density-gradient centrifugation was used to isolate PBMCs, with at least 7 million obtained per sample. Total RNA, at least 6 micrograms per sample, was extracted from PBMCs with Trizol reagent. The percentages of naive CD45RAhigh/CD27high T cells were determined by flow cytometry on a PBMC aliquot from every donor.

The library was made by 5' RACE. For sequencing, an Illumina HiSeq 2500 was employed. A second PCR of roughly 7 to 11 cycles was performed with a sample-barcoded 5' primer and a J-beta primer mix. A unique molecular identifier was introduced onto each TCR beta cDNA molecule by a template-switch 5' adaptor carrying 12 random nucleotides. Each sample yielded at least 2.5 million CDR3-containing paired-end reads. First-strand cDNA synthesis was performed from all RNA using the Mint cDNA synthesis kit, with priming by a TRBC-specific oligonucleotide. Following uracil-DNA glycosylase treatment, a first 18-cycle PCR with universal primers M1SS and BC2_uni_R was performed on all cDNA. Processing in the source paper ran as follows. For normalization, 1 million high-quality reads, each with a distinct molecular identifier, were randomly selected from each sample. Reads with shared molecular identifiers were discarded instead of being binned into consensus sequences. MiTCR, with a Q25 quality threshold and the strictest error-elimination algorithm, was used for CDR3 identification, clonotype clustering and error correction. A nonparametric unseen species model with Euler transformation was used to estimate a lower bound on total TCR beta diversity. The public sequencing data were trimmed at Q25 with fastp and processed into clonotypes with MiXCR by TCRdb, which kept only in-frame beta chains. CDR3 protein duplicates are merged, each entry listing the most common genes and DNA. These V and J calls are TCRdb output, not the study's own analysis. Recorded for this sample are about 570,000 distinct CDR3 sequences; 27% of them occurred a single time. In total, the top ten clones hold approximately 17% of the sample.

The receptor was derived from a woman aged 65 to 85 in good health. The source material was blood. The chain was built from TRBV12-3 or TRBV12-4 and TRBJ2-1; too little of a D gene remains to name it. The nucleotide sequence is TGTGCCAGCAGTTTCCCCGTACCAACCTACAATGAGCAGTTCTTC. This codes for CASSFPVPTYNEQFF.